This entry lists 29 T cell receptor beta chains sequenced from one sample in a study of Graves' ophthalmopathy and Graves' hyperthyroidism. The sequenced template was RNA, covering the TCR beta CDR3 region. HTBI primers were employed in first-round RT-PCR, then a second-round multiplex PCR followed. TCRdb processed the multiplex PCR reads anew with MiXCR; each CDR3 protein has one entry. Of about 500,000 distinct CDR3 sequences in the sample, approximately 37% are singletons; the top ten hold about 4.6%. Source material: peripheral blood or thyroid tissue (not recorded which). These receptors came from an adult man with Graves' hyperthyroidism.

This clonotype was seen a few times. This sequence joins TRBV12-3 or TRBV12-4 and TRBJ1-2; D perhaps matches TRBD1 (5 bases). CDR3 length equals 19 residues. V lost 0 bases and J lost 2, with 22 bases in between. In nucleotides, the CDR3 is TGTGCCAGCAGTTTAGCGCTGATGGTTGGGGCAGGGCCCAACTATGGCTACACCTTC. This codes for CASSLALMVGAGPNYGYTF.

Comment on this clonotype: This may be a read error, as it is one base from a much larger clone. CDR3 bases: TGTGCCAGCAGTGGACATGCGGACACTGAAGCTTTCTTT. It translates to CASSGHADTEAFF. The rearrangement joins TRBV11-1 to TRBJ1-1, with a tentative D call TRBD1 (5 bases). The CDR3 sequence is 13 residues long. The V end lost 6 bases, the J end lost 3 bases, and 11 bases lay between the germline ends. Germline CDR1 and CDR2: SGHAT and FQDESV (reference sequence).

This chain links TRBV7-9 with TRBJ2-3; 11 bases fit TRBD2. V was clipped by 5 bases and J by 1 base; unmatched bases: 8. Germline CDR1 SEHNR, CDR2 FQNEAQ (reference sequence). The CDR3 spans 17 residues. This CDR3 is CASSPEGLAVRTDTQYF. CDR3 nucleotide sequence: TGTGCCAGCAGCCCAGAGGGACTAGCGGTCCGCACAGATACGCAGTATTTT.

In the case of this clonotype: A much larger clone lies one base from this, so it may be a read error. This chain joins TRBV5-1 and TRBJ2-6, with 7 nucleotides matching TRBD1. The germline V gene has CDR1 SGHRS and CDR2 YFSETQ. CDR3 length: 17 amino acids. The CDR3 coding sequence is TGCGCCAGCACCGCACAGCCCGGGACAGCTGGGGCCAACGTCCTGGCTTTC. It specifies CASTAQPGTAGANVLAF.

This clonotype was observed many times. J is TRBJ1-2 and V is TRBV6-2 or TRBV6-3; D gene unclear. With 5 bases removed from V and 7 bases from J, the gap between germline ends came to 11 bases. Germline V gene lookup returns CDR1 MNHEY and CDR2 SVGEGT. The CDR3 consists of 12 residues. CDR3 region: CASSVRFGGYTF. The CDR3 nucleotides read TGTGCCAGCAGTGTCCGGTTCGGTGGCTACACCTTC.

This chain links TRBV25-1 with TRBJ1-1; 7 bases line up with TRBD1. The J segment lost 2 bases and the V segment lost 3 bases, leaving 12 bases of the junction unmatched. The length of the CDR3 is 17 residues. The germline gives CDR1 MGHDK, CDR2 SYGVNS. CDR3 sequence: CASSEAGGGQLNTEAFF. CDR3 in DNA: TGTGCCAGCAGTGAGGCGGGTGGGGGACAGTTAAACACTGAAGCTTTCTTT. Supplemented by reference TRBV25-1 and TRBJ1-1, the full variable domain reads EADIYQTPRYLVIGTGKKITLECSQTMGHDKMYWYQQDPGMELHLIHYSYGVNSTEKGDLSSESTVSRIRTEHFPLTLESARPSHTSQYLCASSEAGGGQLNTEAFFGQGTRLTVV.

This clonotype was recorded at least ten times. The chain couples TRBV6-5 to TRBJ1-3; 7 bases align to TRBD1. Germline values: CDR1 MNHEY, CDR2 SVGAGI. With V trimmed by 6 bases and J by 0 bases, 5 bases remained unmatched. CDR3 size: 15 residues. CDR3 in amino acids: CASSRTGYSGNTIYF. The CDR3 bases are TGTGCCAGCAGCCGGACAGGATACTCTGGAAACACCATATATTTT.

The rearrangement uses TRBV5-1 and TRBJ2-5; TRBD2 matches at 12 bases. The end of the DNA aligns better with TRBJ2-1, so the J call may be wrong. The CDR3 covers 14 residues. Germline V gene data show CDR1 as SGHRS and CDR2 as YFSETQ. CDR3 DNA sequence: TGCGCCAGCAGCTTGGGACTAGCGGGAGTTGAGCAGTTCTTC. This encodes CASSLGLAGVEQFF.

This clonotype showed up many times. The CDR3 sequence: CASSKDSITRRGYTF. DNA for the CDR3: TGTGCCAGCAGCAAGGACAGCATCACGCGACGGGGCTACACCTTC. The chain combines TRBV7-6 with TRBJ1-2; D is perhaps TRBD1 (6 bases). V dropped 5 bases and J dropped 8 bases, with 21 bases sitting between them. Germline V gene sequence: CDR1 SGHVS, CDR2 FNYEAQ. The CDR3 extends over 15 amino acids. Drawing the rest from reference TRBV7-6 and TRBJ1-2, the complete variable domain is GAGVSQSPRYKVTKRGQDVALRCDPISGHVSLYWYRQALGQGPEFLTYFNYEAQQDKSGLPNDRFSAERPEGSISTLTIQRTEQRDSAMYRCASSKDSITRRGYTFGSGTRLTVV.

This clonotype was seen a few times. CDR3 DNA: TGCAGTGCTAAAGCACCTAGCTCCACAGATACGCAGTATTTT. The encoded protein is CSAKAPSSTDTQYF. The chain recombines TRBV20-1 with TRBJ2-3; D perhaps matches TRBD2 (5 bases). The V gene's germline CDR1 is DFQATT and CDR2 SNEGSKA (reference sequence). Trimming removed 4 bases at V and 2 bases at J, with 13 bases between. The CDR3 consists of 14 residues.

This clonotype was counted ten times or more. The V and J genes are TRBV20-1 and TRBJ2-7, with 13 bases aligning to TRBD2. This CDR3 comprises 13 residues. V was pared by 6 bases and J by 5 bases, with 4 bases of the junction left unmatched. Germline V lookup: CDR1 DFQATT, CDR2 SNEGSKA (reference sequence). CDR3 coding DNA: TGCAGTGCCCGGACTAGCGGGAGAAACGAGCAGTACTTC. Translated, it gives CSARTSGRNEQYF.

This clonotype was found a few times. This chain joins TRBV7-2 and TRBJ1-5; D gene uncertain. The CDR3 loop spans 14 amino acids. V was clipped by 1 base and J by 5 bases, with 9 bases between them. Germline CDR1 and CDR2: SGHTA and FQGNSA. Here the CDR3 reads CASSLVAGDQPQHF. The DNA for the CDR3 is TGTGCCAGCAGCTTAGTAGCAGGCGATCAGCCCCAGCATTTT. Looking up the rest from reference TRBV7-2 and TRBJ1-5 gives the full variable domain: GAGVSQSPSNKVTEKGKDVELRCDPISGHTALYWYRQSLGQGLEFLIYFQGNSAPDKSGLPSDRFSAERTGGSVSTLTIQRTQQEDSAVYLCASSLVAGDQPQHFGDGTRLSIL.

The chain joins TRBV7-2 to TRBJ1-1, with 8 bases aligning to TRBD1. The CDR3 covers 14 residues. Germline CDR1 reads SGHTA; CDR2 reads FQGNSA. Germline trimming cut 2 bases from V and 8 bases from J; bases unmatched to any gene: 7. The CDR3 loop is CASSLRGGDREAFF. CDR3 DNA sequence: TGTGCCAGCAGCTTAAGGGGAGGGGACAGGGAAGCTTTCTTT.

This clonotype was detected ten times or more. V and J are TRBV10-3 and TRBJ2-7, with D perhaps TRBD1 or TRBD2 (5 bases each). The V end lost 5 bases, the J end lost 2 bases, and 16 bases lay between the germline ends. Germline V CDR1 and CDR2: ENHRY, SYGVKD. This CDR3 spans 15 amino acids. The CDR3 here is CAISFTGTSTYEQYF. CDR3 coding DNA: TGTGCCATCAGTTTCACCGGGACCTCAACCTACGAGCAGTACTTC.

The genes are TRBV10-3 and TRBJ2-7; a possible D gene is TRBD1 (6 bases). The germline V gene has CDR1 ENHRY and CDR2 SYGVKD. The CDR3 contains 14 residues. Between the trimmed V and J ends, which lost 2 bases and 9 bases, there was a span of 17 bases. The CDR3: CAISEPRQAGTQYF. CDR3 in DNA: TGTGCCATCAGTGAGCCGCGACAGGCAGGGACGCAGTACTTC.

Ten or more counts support this clonotype. The chain joins TRBV7-2 to TRBJ2-5; possibly TRBD1 for D (5 bases). The CDR3 spans 13 residues. Germline V gene data show CDR1 as SGHTA and CDR2 as FQGNSA. Trimming took 0 bases from V and 7 from J, leaving 9 bases between them. The CDR3 region is CASSLARARTQYF. The CDR3 DNA sequence: TGTGCCAGCAGCTTAGCCAGGGCTCGGACCCAGTACTTC.

In its sample, this clonotype was seen many times. The rearrangement joins TRBV2 to TRBJ2-7, with D unresolved. The V gene's germline CDR1 is SNHLY and CDR2 FYNNEI. CDR3 length: 14 residues. V was trimmed by 5 bases and J by 0 bases, leaving 11 bases between them. The CDR3 protein is CASSFMSGSYEQYF. DNA of the CDR3: TGTGCCAGCAGTTTCATGTCCGGCTCCTACGAGCAGTACTTC. The full variable domain, its missing parts supplied by reference TRBV2 and TRBJ2-7, is EPEVTQTPSHQVTQMGQEVILRCVPISNHLYFYWYRQILGQKVEFLVSFYNNEISEKSEIFDDQFSVERPDGSNFTLKIRSTKLEDSAMYFCASSFMSGSYEQYFGPGTRLTVT.

This chain uses TRBV7-9 with TRBJ2-5, with 9 bases aligning to TRBD1. The V and J ends lost 5 bases and 5 bases, in that order; junction bases with no gene match: 12. The CDR3 extends over 16 amino acids. Germline lookup yields CDR1 SEHNR and CDR2 FQNEAQ (reference sequence). The CDR3, as DNA: TGTGCCAGCAGCAGGACAGGGGCGGACACCGGGGAGACCCAGTACTTC. It yields the protein CASSRTGADTGETQYF.

The rearrangement joins TRBV6-5 to TRBJ2-5; D is perhaps TRBD2 (5 bases). The germline V gene has CDR1 MNHEY and CDR2 SVGAGI. The ends were cut back, 7 bases at V and 5 bases at J, with 20 bases in the middle. There are 15 residues in the CDR3. CDR3 DNA: TGTGCCAGCATAAAAGGCGGGTCGAGGAAGGAGACCCAGTACTTC. Protein product: CASIKGGSRKETQYF.

Ten or more counts support this clonotype. The chain couples TRBV19 to TRBJ1-4, with TRBD1 identical over 9 bases. This CDR3 comprises 15 residues. V was clipped by 4 bases and J by 7 bases; unmatched bases: 7. Per the germline V gene, CDR1 is LNHDA and CDR2 is SQIVND (reference sequence). This chain's CDR3 is CASSKAMTGGEKLFF. The CDR3 region has the DNA TGTGCCAGTAGTAAGGCTATGACAGGGGGTGAAAAACTGTTTTTT.

The chain has TRBV4-2 and TRBJ2-3; D is perhaps TRBD2 (6 bases). The CDR3 extends over 15 amino acids. Germline CDR1 and CDR2: LGHNA and YNFKEQ. Trimming cost V 3 bases and J 3 bases, with 13 bases left between them. This CDR3 reads CASSHRPGETDTQYF. Written as DNA, the CDR3 is TGTGCCAGCAGCCATAGACCGGGGGAGACAGATACGCAGTATTTT.

Many counts were recorded for this clonotype. This chain joins TRBV29-1 and TRBJ1-1, with D maybe TRBD1 (5 bases). Per germline, CDR1 SQVTM and CDR2 ANQGSEA. The CDR3 is 11 residues long. Trimming took 6 bases from V and 7 from J, leaving 12 bases between them. As DNA, the CDR3 is TGCAGCGTGGGGGGGATGAGTGAAGCTTTCTTT. This sequence encodes CSVGGMSEAFF.

This clonotype has at least ten counts. In nucleotides, the CDR3 is TGTGCCAGCAGCTTAGATGGGAGCAGGGAAGAGACCCAGTACTTC. Protein product: CASSLDGSREETQYF. J is TRBJ2-5 and V is TRBV11-3; D may be TRBD1 or TRBD2 (5 bases each). Trimming stripped 0 bases from V and 3 bases from J, with 11 bases between. The CDR3 loop spans 15 amino acids. The germline gives CDR1 SGHNT, CDR2 YENEEA.

This clonotype was detected only a few times. The rearrangement joins TRBV7-2 to TRBJ2-7; TRBD1 matches at 9 bases. J gave up 2 bases and V 5 bases, and 7 bases lay outside the gene matches. CDR3 length equals 15 residues. Germline V gene lookup returns CDR1 SGHTA and CDR2 FQGNSA. CDR3 sequence: CASSQDGTGTYEQYF. CDR3 bases: TGTGCCAGCAGCCAAGACGGGACAGGGACCTACGAGCAGTACTTC. Full variable domain (remainder filled in from reference TRBV7-2 and TRBJ2-7): GAGVSQSPSNKVTEKGKDVELRCDPISGHTALYWYRQSLGQGLEFLIYFQGNSAPDKSGLPSDRFSAERTGGSVSTLTIQRTQQEDSAVYLCASSQDGTGTYEQYFGPGTRLTVT.

With regard to this clonotype: The junction does not match germline at one end; this may be a read error. The chain recombines TRBV12-3 or TRBV12-4 with TRBJ1-1; 8 nucleotides align to TRBD1. This CDR3 has 9 residues. This chain's CDR3 is CASSTGQGF. CDR3 nucleotide sequence: TGTGCCAGCAGTACTGGACAGGGATTT.

The table lists this clonotype with many counts. The J gene is TRBJ2-7, the V gene TRBV13, with 7 positions matching TRBD2. Germline V CDR1 and CDR2: PRHDT, FYEKMQ (reference sequence). There are 14 residues in the CDR3. The junction had 9 bases not matched to a gene; V was cut back by 3 bases and J by 7 bases. The CDR3 DNA follows: TGTGCCAGCAGCTTTAACCGGGACTACCAGGAGCAGTACTTC. It translates to CASSFNRDYQEQYF.

The genes are TRBV7-9 and TRBJ2-7; TRBD1 agrees at 11 bases. J lost 7 bases, V lost 3 bases, and 8 bases had no gene match. The CDR3 loop spans 15 amino acids. Germline CDR1 and CDR2: SEHNR and FQNEAQ (reference sequence). CDR3 bases: TGTGCCAGCAGCTTCCGGGACAGGGGGGAGCGGGAGCAGTACTTC. Protein: CASSFRDRGEREQYF.

This clonotype has more than one count but fewer than ten. CDR3 sequence reads: CSVVGDRAYEQYF. The CDR3 nucleotides are TGCAGCGTTGTAGGCGACCGGGCCTACGAGCAGTACTTC. The chain combines TRBV29-1 with TRBJ2-7, with D unclear. Germline CDR1 reads SQVTM; CDR2 reads ANQGSEA. The V and J ends lost 4 bases and 2 bases respectively, with 12 bases between them. The CDR3 runs 13 residues.

The chain recombines TRBV20-1 with TRBJ2-3; 12 bases map to TRBD2. CDR3 length: 18 residues. J lost 6 bases, V lost 5 bases, and 18 bases had no gene match. Germline V gene lookup returns CDR1 DFQATT and CDR2 SNEGSKA (reference sequence). DNA for the CDR3: TGCAGTGCTCGATCTAGCGGGGGGGCCACATCTGTAATGGATACGCAGTATTTT. Its translation is CSARSSGGATSVMDTQYF.